This T cell receptor (beta chain) was sequenced for a study of cytomegalovirus exposure and HLA in healthy donors. Notes on the study in general: Investigators reported approximately 150 TCR beta chains as tied to cytomegalovirus. TRBV6-2, TRBV6-3 and other indistinguishable V segments were excluded.

Concerning this clone itself: What it binds is not known.

The V gene's germline CDR1 is MDHEN and CDR2 SYDVKM. The CDR3 is 12 amino acids. The V gene lost 8 bases and the J gene lost 1 base, with 6 bases spanning the gap. PCR used 60 Vbeta primers and 13 Jbeta primers. Under the authors' procedure: Around 9.9 million shared chains were among the 60 million to 80 million unique TCR beta chains that a later analysis counted. Sequenced by immunoSEQ multiplex PCR; TCRdb stores in-frame clones only, minus some. V and J calls and clone size are as listed in that table; D and trimming were resolved from the DNA. Of around 140,000 clones detected, around 80% appear once; the ten largest clones hold roughly 1.5%.

This TCR came from a female donor in good health and CMV-seronegative. The sequenced material came from PBMCs. The genes are TRBV28 and TRBJ2-1, with D hard to call. In DNA form, the CDR3 reads TGTGCCAGCGGAGAGTCCTACAATGAGCAGTTCTTC. Its protein product is CASGESYNEQFF.